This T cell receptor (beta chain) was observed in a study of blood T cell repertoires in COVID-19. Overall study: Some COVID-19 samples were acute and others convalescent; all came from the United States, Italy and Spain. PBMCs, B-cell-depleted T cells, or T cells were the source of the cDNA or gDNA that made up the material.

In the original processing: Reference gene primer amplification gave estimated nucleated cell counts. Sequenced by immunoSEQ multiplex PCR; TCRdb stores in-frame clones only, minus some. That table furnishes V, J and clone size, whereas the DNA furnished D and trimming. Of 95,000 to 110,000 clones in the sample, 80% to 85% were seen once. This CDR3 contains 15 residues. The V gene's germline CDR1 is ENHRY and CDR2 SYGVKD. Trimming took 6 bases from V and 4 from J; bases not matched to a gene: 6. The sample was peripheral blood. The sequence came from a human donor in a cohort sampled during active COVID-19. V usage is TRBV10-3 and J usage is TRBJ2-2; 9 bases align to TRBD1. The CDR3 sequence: CAISPGQGVTGELFF. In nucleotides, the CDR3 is TGTGCCATCAGCCCGGGACAGGGAGTCACCGGGGAGCTGTTTTTT.